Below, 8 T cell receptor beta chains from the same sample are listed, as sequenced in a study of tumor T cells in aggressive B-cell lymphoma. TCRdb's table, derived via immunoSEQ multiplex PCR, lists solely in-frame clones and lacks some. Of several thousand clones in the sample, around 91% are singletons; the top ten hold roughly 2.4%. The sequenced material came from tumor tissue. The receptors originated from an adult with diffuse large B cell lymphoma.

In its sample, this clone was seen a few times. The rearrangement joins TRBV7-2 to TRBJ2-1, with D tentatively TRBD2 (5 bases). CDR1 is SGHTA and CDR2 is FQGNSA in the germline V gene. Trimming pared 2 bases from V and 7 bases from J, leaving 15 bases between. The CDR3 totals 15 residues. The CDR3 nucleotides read TGTGCCAGCAGCTTAATCTCGGCGGGCACTAATGAGCAGTTCTTC. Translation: CASSLISAGTNEQFF.

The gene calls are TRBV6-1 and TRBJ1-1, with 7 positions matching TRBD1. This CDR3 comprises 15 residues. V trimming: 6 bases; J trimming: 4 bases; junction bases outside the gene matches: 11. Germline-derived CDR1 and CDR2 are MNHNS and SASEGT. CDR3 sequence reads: CASSRGQSQSTEAFF. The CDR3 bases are TGTGCCAGCAGCAGGGGACAGTCCCAGTCCACTGAAGCTTTCTTT.

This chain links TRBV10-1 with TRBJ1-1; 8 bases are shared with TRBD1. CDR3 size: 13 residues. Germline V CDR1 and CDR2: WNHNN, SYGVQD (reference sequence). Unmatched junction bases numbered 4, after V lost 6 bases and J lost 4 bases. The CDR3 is CASSRTGGTEAFF. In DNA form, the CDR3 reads TGCGCCAGCAGCCGAACAGGGGGCACTGAAGCTTTCTTT.

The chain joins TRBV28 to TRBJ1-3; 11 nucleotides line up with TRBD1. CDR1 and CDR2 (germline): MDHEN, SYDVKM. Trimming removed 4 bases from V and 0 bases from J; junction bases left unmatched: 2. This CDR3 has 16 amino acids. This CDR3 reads CASSSGQGGSGNTIYF. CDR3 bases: TGTGCCAGCAGTTCGGGACAGGGGGGCTCTGGAAACACCATATATTTT.

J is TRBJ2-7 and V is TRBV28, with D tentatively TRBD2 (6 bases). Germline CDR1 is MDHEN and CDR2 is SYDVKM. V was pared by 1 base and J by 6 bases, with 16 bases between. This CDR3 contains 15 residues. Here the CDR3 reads CASSLSSMGGGEQYF. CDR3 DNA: TGTGCCAGCAGTTTATCCAGTATGGGGGGAGGCGAGCAGTACTTC.

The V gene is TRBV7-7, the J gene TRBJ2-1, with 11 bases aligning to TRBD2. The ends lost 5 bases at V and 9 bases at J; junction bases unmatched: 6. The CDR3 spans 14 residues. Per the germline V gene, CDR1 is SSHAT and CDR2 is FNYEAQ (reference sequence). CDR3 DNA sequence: TGTGCCAGCAGCCAACTAGCGGGAGTTGGTGAGCAGTTCTTC. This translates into CASSQLAGVGEQFF. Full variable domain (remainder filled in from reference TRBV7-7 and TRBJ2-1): GAGVSQSPRYKVTKRGQDVTLRCDPISSHATLYWYQQALGQGPEFLTYFNYEAQPDKSGLPSDRFSAERPEGSISTLTIQRTEQRDSAMYRCASSQLAGVGEQFFGPGTRLTVL.

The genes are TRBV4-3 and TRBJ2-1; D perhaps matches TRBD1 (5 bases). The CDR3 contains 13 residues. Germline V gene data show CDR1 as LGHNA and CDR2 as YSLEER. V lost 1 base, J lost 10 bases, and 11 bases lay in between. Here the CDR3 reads CASSQAGIDEQFF. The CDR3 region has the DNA TGCGCCAGCAGCCAAGCAGGGATTGACGAGCAGTTCTTC.

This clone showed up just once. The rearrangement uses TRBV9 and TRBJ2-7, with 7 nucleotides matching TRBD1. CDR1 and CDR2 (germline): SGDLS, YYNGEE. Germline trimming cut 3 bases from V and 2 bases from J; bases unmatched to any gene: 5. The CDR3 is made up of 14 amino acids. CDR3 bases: TGTGCCAGCAGCGCGGGACAGTGGGCCTACGAGCAGTACTTC. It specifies CASSAGQWAYEQYF.